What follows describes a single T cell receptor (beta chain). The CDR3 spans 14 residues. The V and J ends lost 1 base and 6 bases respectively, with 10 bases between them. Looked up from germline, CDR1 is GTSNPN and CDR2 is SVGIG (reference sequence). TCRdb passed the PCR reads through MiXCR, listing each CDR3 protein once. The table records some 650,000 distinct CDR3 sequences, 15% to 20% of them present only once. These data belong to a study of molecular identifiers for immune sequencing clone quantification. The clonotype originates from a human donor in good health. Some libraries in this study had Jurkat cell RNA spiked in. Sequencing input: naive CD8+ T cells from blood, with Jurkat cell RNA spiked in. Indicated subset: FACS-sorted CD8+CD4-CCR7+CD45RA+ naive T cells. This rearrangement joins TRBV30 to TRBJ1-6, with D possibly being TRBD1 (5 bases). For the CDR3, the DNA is TGTGCCTGGAGTGCTGGCCAGGGTAATTCACCCCTCCACTTT. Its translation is CAWSAGQGNSPLHF.